The rows below give T cell receptor beta chains drawn from one sample of a study of CD4+ T cells in melanoma. Measured with immunoSEQ multiplex PCR; TCRdb has only the in-frame clones, and not every one. The sample comprises 110,000 to 150,000 clones, approximately 91% of which are singletons, and more than 1.5% rests with the top ten. The receptor source for this set is a human donor with melanoma. Each CDR3 is given with its conserved first and last residue. Fields, in order: clone size, V gene, J gene, D gene, CDR3 DNA, CDR3 protein. The D gene is left open where the match is weak. For some rows the clone size is stated as once, few or many, or as a class when expanded; others skip it.

>.|TRBV5-1|TRBJ2-1|.
TGCGCCAGCAGCTCCAACAGTGACAATGAGCAGTTCTTC
CASSSNSDNEQFF
>.|TRBV5-1|TRBJ2-7|.
TGCGCCAGCAGCCTGACCCGGCCGGCCTACGAGCAGTACTTC
CASSLTRPAYEQYF
>.|TRBV5-6|TRBJ2-1|TRBD2
TGTGCCAGCAGCCTGGGTCGAAGTAGCGGGGGATACTACAATGAGCAGTTCTTC
CASSLGRSSGGYYNEQFF
>.|TRBV14|TRBJ1-2|.
TGTGCCAGCAGCCTTGCCGGGGCCCCCTATGGCTACACCTTC
CASSLAGAPYGYTF
>.|TRBV7-2|TRBJ2-7|.
TGTGCCAGCAGCCTGGACAGCGTTGGCGAGCAGTACTTC
CASSLDSVGEQYF
>.|TRBV5-1|TRBJ2-7|.
TGCGCCAGCAGCCCGGGCGCCTACGAGCAGTACTTC
CASSPGAYEQYF
>.|TRBV18|TRBJ2-7|.
TGTGCCAGCTCACCGTCGATCAGGGGGGGCGAGCAGTACTTC
CASSPSIRGGEQYF
>.|TRBV7-9|TRBJ2-3|.
TGTGCCAGCAGCCCGCGGGACAAGTACACAGATACGCAGTATTTT
CASSPRDKYTDTQYF
>few|TRBV5-4|TRBJ1-2|TRBD1
TGTGCCAGCCGTCGATTGGGACAGGCATATGGCTACACCTTC
CASRRLGQAYGYTF
>.|TRBV19|TRBJ2-1|TRBD1
TGTGCCAGTGGACAGGGGGTGACCTACAATGAGCAGTTCTTC
CASGQGVTYNEQFF
>.|TRBV6-1|TRBJ1-2|TRBD1
TGTGCCAGCGACCCGGGACAGGGGATCGGTGGCTACACCTTC
CASDPGQGIGGYTF
>once|TRBV5-1|TRBJ2-7|.
TGCGCCAGCAGCTTGCGCCAGGGCAGGGACGAGCAGTACTTC
CASSLRQGRDEQYF
>.|TRBV18|TRBJ1-2|.
TGTGCCAGCTCACCACTCATCAGGGAGGAAGGCTACACCTTC
CASSPLIREEGYTF
>once|TRBV7-2|TRBJ2-5|TRBD1
TGTGCCAGCAGCTCACAGGGGACAGGGGGCGTTGAGACCCAGTACTTC
CASSSQGTGGVETQYF
>.|TRBV4-1|TRBJ2-4|.
TGCGCCACGGACCCCGGCAACATTCAGTACTTC
CATDPGNIQYF
>.|TRBV7-8|TRBJ1-1|.
TGTGCCAGCAGCAATCCAGGGTCCCTTGGCGCTTTCTTT
CASSNPGSLGAFF